The rows below give T cell receptor beta chains drawn from one sample of a study of blood T cell repertoires in COVID-19. This table comes from immunoSEQ multiplex PCR, and its TCRdb copy is limited to in-frame clones, with some not included. Among tens of thousands of clones listed, approximately 79% were seen once. Sequencing was performed on peripheral blood. Receptors were obtained from a human donor in a cohort sampled during active COVID-19. The CDR3 runs from the conserved cysteine through the conserved F or W. D genes are given only for firm matches. A clone size is listed for some rows: how often the clone was seen (once, few, many), or a class if it is expanded.

V gene: TRBV6-2/TRBV6-3; D gene: TRBD1; clone size: .; J gene: TRBJ1-5; CDR3 length: 17; CDR3 DNA: TGTGCCAGCAGTTACTCGACTGGCAGGGGGCAAAATCAGCCCCAGCATTTT; CDR3 protein: CASSYSTGRGQNQPQHF
V gene: TRBV7-9; D gene: TRBD1; clone size: once; J gene: TRBJ1-5; CDR3 length: 14; CDR3 DNA: TGTGCCAGCAGCCTAGACAGGGGAAATCAGCCCCAGCATTTT; CDR3 protein: CASSLDRGNQPQHF
V gene: TRBV9; D gene: TRBD2; clone size: .; J gene: TRBJ2-1; CDR3 length: 15; CDR3 DNA: TGTGCCAGCAGCGCGACTAGCCCATCCTACAATGAGCAGTTCTTC; CDR3 protein: CASSATSPSYNEQFF
V gene: TRBV30; D gene: TRBD1; clone size: .; J gene: TRBJ2-3; CDR3 length: 14; CDR3 DNA: TGTGCCTGGACACAGGGGTTTTCCACAGATACGCAGTATTTT; CDR3 protein: CAWTQGFSTDTQYF
V gene: TRBV4-2; D gene: .; clone size: .; J gene: TRBJ2-3; CDR3 length: 15; CDR3 DNA: TGTGCCAGCAGCCAAGCTGAGGCTAGCACAGATACGCAGTATTTT; CDR3 protein: CASSQAEASTDTQYF
V gene: TRBV14; D gene: TRBD1; clone size: .; J gene: TRBJ2-7; CDR3 length: 17; CDR3 DNA: TGTGCCAGCAGCCAAGATCCCCGATCGACAGGGCGGCGGGAGCAGTACTTC; CDR3 protein: CASSQDPRSTGRREQYF
V gene: TRBV18; D gene: TRBD1; clone size: .; J gene: TRBJ1-6; CDR3 length: 14; CDR3 DNA: TGTGCCAGCTCACCCGGGACAGACAATTCACCCCTCCACTTT; CDR3 protein: CASSPGTDNSPLHF
V gene: TRBV6-1; D gene: .; clone size: .; J gene: TRBJ2-7; CDR3 length: 13; CDR3 DNA: TGTGCCAGCAGTGACAGGTATCAGTACGAGCAGTACTTC; CDR3 protein: CASSDRYQYEQYF
V gene: TRBV29-1; D gene: TRBD1; clone size: few; J gene: TRBJ1-5; CDR3 length: 13; CDR3 DNA: TGCAGCGCCCGACAGGGGGCTAATCAGCCCCAGCATTTT; CDR3 protein: CSARQGANQPQHF
V gene: TRBV24-1; D gene: TRBD1; clone size: .; J gene: TRBJ1-5; CDR3 length: 14; CDR3 DNA: TGTGCCACCAGTGGACAGGGAAGGGAACAGCCCCAGCATTTT; CDR3 protein: CATSGQGREQPQHF
V gene: TRBV11-3; D gene: .; clone size: .; J gene: TRBJ1-1; CDR3 length: 13; CDR3 DNA: TGTGCCAGCAGCTTATCTTACACTATTGAAGCTTTCTTT; CDR3 protein: CASSLSYTIEAFF
V gene: TRBV6-6; D gene: TRBD1; clone size: .; J gene: TRBJ2-2; CDR3 length: 15; CDR3 DNA: TGTGCCAGCAGGCAAGCAGGGGGCGGCACCGGGGAGCTGTTTTTT; CDR3 protein: CASRQAGGGTGELFF
V gene: TRBV3-1/TRBV3-2; D gene: TRBD2; clone size: .; J gene: TRBJ2-3; CDR3 length: 13; CDR3 DNA: TGTGCCAGCGGCCTAGCGGGAGTAGATACGCAGTATTTT; CDR3 protein: CASGLAGVDTQYF
V gene: TRBV5-4; D gene: TRBD2; clone size: .; J gene: TRBJ2-1; CDR3 length: 15; CDR3 DNA: TGTGCCAGCAGCCCAACTAGCGGCTCCTACAATGAGCAGTTCTTC; CDR3 protein: CASSPTSGSYNEQFF
V gene: TRBV19; D gene: TRBD1; clone size: once; J gene: TRBJ1-2; CDR3 length: 16; CDR3 DNA: TGTGCCAGTAGCCCGGGGACAGGGGGCCGGGGCTATGGCTACACCTTC; CDR3 protein: CASSPGTGGRGYGYTF
V gene: TRBV7-9; D gene: .; clone size: .; J gene: TRBJ2-7; CDR3 length: 15; CDR3 DNA: TGTGCCAGCAGCTCCGGACTCGAGGTCTCCTACGAGCAGTACTTC; CDR3 protein: CASSSGLEVSYEQYF
V gene: TRBV29-1; D gene: .; clone size: .; J gene: TRBJ1-2; CDR3 length: 12; CDR3 DNA: TGCAGCGTTGAAACGGTTAACTATGGCTACACCTTC; CDR3 protein: CSVETVNYGYTF
V gene: TRBV28; D gene: .; clone size: .; J gene: TRBJ1-5; CDR3 length: 14; CDR3 DNA: TGTGCCAGCAGAAGGGACAATAGCAATCAGCCCCAGCATTTT; CDR3 protein: CASRRDNSNQPQHF
V gene: TRBV4-1; D gene: TRBD1; clone size: .; J gene: TRBJ2-6; CDR3 length: 15; CDR3 DNA: TGCGCCAGCAGCCAAGGGACAGGCGGGGCCAACGTCCTGACTTTC; CDR3 protein: CASSQGTGGANVLTF
V gene: TRBV27; D gene: .; clone size: .; J gene: TRBJ2-7; CDR3 length: 12; CDR3 DNA: TGTGCCAGCAGTCAATCCCCCTACGAGCAGTACTTC; CDR3 protein: CASSQSPYEQYF
V gene: TRBV7-2; D gene: TRBD2; clone size: once; J gene: TRBJ2-5; CDR3 length: 16; CDR3 DNA: TGTGCCAGCAGCTTAGGCGGGGGTAAGGGGCAAGAGACCCAGTACTTC; CDR3 protein: CASSLGGGKGQETQYF
V gene: TRBV9; D gene: TRBD1; clone size: .; J gene: TRBJ1-5; CDR3 length: 15; CDR3 DNA: TGTGCCAGCAGCGCCGGGACAGGGGTTGGTCAGCCCCAGCATTTT; CDR3 protein: CASSAGTGVGQPQHF